This record covers a single T cell receptor (beta chain). What it binds is unknown. Trimming stripped 5 bases from V and 7 bases from J, with 14 bases between. Per the germline V gene, CDR1 is MNHEY and CDR2 is SVGAGI. The CDR3 runs 13 residues. These data come from a study of cytomegalovirus exposure and HLA in healthy donors. Healthy donors of bone marrow made up the group. Whole-study findings and limits: For most TCR sequences rarity was the rule, although some public TCRs occurred in many donors. Clonal expansion, a later analysis showed, was greater in HLA-associated TCR beta chains than in equally common others.

PCR employed 60 Vbeta and 13 Jbeta primers. Some clones are missing from TCRdb's copy, which holds only in-frame ones; the method was immunoSEQ multiplex PCR. This listing includes over 120,000 clones. The sequence came from a male donor in good health and CMV-seronegative. This chain joins TRBV6-5 and TRBJ2-5; perhaps TRBD1 as D (5 bases). Material: PBMCs. This CDR3 is CASSTGASRTQYF. As DNA, the CDR3 is TGTGCCAGCAGTACTGGGGCATCGCGGACCCAGTACTTC.